One sample yielded the 26 T cell receptor beta chains listed below, sequenced in a study of CD8+ T cells in alopecia areata. RNA extraction and reverse transcription yielded cDNA as sequencing template. Clones were read by immunoSEQ multiplex PCR, and TCRdb kept only the in-frame ones, dropping some. Among roughly 200,000 clones listed, roughly three fifths were seen once. Treatment of the sample: oral pan-JAK inhibitor, 5-10 mg twice daily. Sample: CD4+ T cells sorted from blood, taken at week 4, from a patient treated with tofacitinib. The source of these receptors is a human donor with alopecia areata.

This clone was seen only a few times. This chain uses TRBV6-1 with TRBJ2-3; D may be TRBD2 (5 bases). Germline V CDR1 and CDR2: MNHNS, SASEGT. V was shortened by 6 bases and J by 13 bases, with 14 bases between the two germline ends. The CDR3 extends over 11 amino acids. The chain's CDR3 is CASSEGRAEYF. DNA of the CDR3: TGTGCCAGCAGCGAGGGTAGGGCGGAGTATTTT.

V is TRBV9 and J is TRBJ2-7; TRBD1 matches at 11 bases. The CDR3 length is 17 residues. V was pared by 3 bases and J by 5 bases, with 13 bases of the junction left unmatched. The germline gives CDR1 SGDLS, CDR2 YYNGEE. The CDR3 reads CASSGGPGQGDADEQYF. The CDR3, as DNA: TGTGCCAGCAGCGGAGGGCCGGGACAGGGGGACGCGGACGAGCAGTACTTC.

This chain connects TRBV7-2 to TRBJ2-7; TRBD2 matches at 8 bases. CDR3 length: 13 amino acids. V was clipped by 7 bases and J by 2 bases; unmatched bases: 4. Germline values: CDR1 SGHTA, CDR2 FQGNSA. The CDR3: CASTLRGAYEQYF. The CDR3 region has the DNA TGTGCCAGCACGTTGCGGGGGGCCTACGAGCAGTACTTC.

The chain uses TRBV9 and TRBJ1-1; D gene ambiguous. Trimming stripped 0 bases from V and 1 base from J, with 7 bases between. Germline V gene sequence: CDR1 SGDLS, CDR2 YYNGEE. The CDR3 is made up of 14 amino acids. The CDR3 DNA reads TGTGCCAGCAGCGTAGAGTCAGAGAACACTGAAGCTTTCTTT. This encodes CASSVESENTEAFF.

The chain recombines TRBV29-1 with TRBJ2-2; no firm D call. The germline V gene has CDR1 SQVTM and CDR2 ANQGSEA. The CDR3 covers 15 residues. Between the trimmed V and J ends, which lost 0 bases and 0 bases, there was a span of 8 bases. The CDR3 loop is CSVEDITTNTGELFF. The CDR3 DNA follows: TGCAGCGTTGAAGACATAACAACGAACACCGGGGAGCTGTTTTTT.

V and J are TRBV28 and TRBJ2-5; possibly TRBD1 for D (5 bases). The germline CDR1 and CDR2 sequences are MDHEN and SYDVKM. The CDR3 consists of 14 residues. Trimming removed 4 bases at V and 4 bases at J, with 13 bases between. CDR3 sequence reads: CASSSPGAGETQYF. In DNA, the CDR3 is TGTGCCAGCAGTTCCCCTGGGGCAGGAGAGACCCAGTACTTC. Together with reference TRBV28 and TRBJ2-5, the CDR3 gives the full variable domain: DVKVTQSSRYLVKRTGEKVFLECVQDMDHENMFWYRQDPGLGLRLIYFSYDVKMKEKGDIPEGYSVSREKKERFSLILESASTNQTSMYLCASSSPGAGETQYFGPGTRLLVL.

V usage is TRBV19 and J usage is TRBJ2-3; TRBD1 agrees at 11 bases. The CDR3 sequence is 16 residues long. In germline, CDR1 is LNHDA, CDR2 SQIVND (reference sequence). Trimming removed 7 bases from V and 4 bases from J; junction bases left unmatched: 10. For the CDR3, the DNA is TGTGCCAGTACTCCACGGACAGGGGGCTTCGCAGATACGCAGTATTTT. It yields the protein CASTPRTGGFADTQYF.

The CDR3 nucleotides read TGCAGCGTTGGGGTGACTGGGGAAAAACTGTTTTTT. Translated: CSVGVTGEKLFF. The chain recombines TRBV29-1 with TRBJ1-4, with D unresolved. Deletions cut 4 bases from V and 8 bases from J, with 11 bases between. The CDR3 totals 12 residues. Germline-derived CDR1 and CDR2 are SQVTM and ANQGSEA.

The chain is built from TRBV29-1 and TRBJ2-3; TRBD2 aligns across 10 bases. The CDR3 loop spans 16 amino acids. Germline lookup yields CDR1 SQVTM and CDR2 ANQGSEA. V was clipped by 1 base and J by 1 base; unmatched bases: 5. CDR3 DNA: TGCAGCGTTGAAGGGCTAGCGGGGGCCGGCACAGATACGCAGTATTTT. Protein: CSVEGLAGAGTDTQYF.

The J gene is TRBJ1-5, the V gene TRBV5-1; 7 nucleotides match TRBD1. The CDR3 length is 15 residues. V lost 0 bases and J lost 6; bases outside the gene matches: 6. The germline V gene encodes CDR1 SGHRS and CDR2 YFSETQ. CDR3 nucleotides: TGCGCCAGCAGCTTGGCCGGAGGGGGCGGTCAGCCCCAGCATTTT. Translating gives CASSLAGGGGQPQHF.

This chain uses TRBV7-9 with TRBJ1-1; D is uncertain. Germline CDR1 SEHNR, CDR2 FQNEAQ (reference sequence). V lost 2 bases and J lost 6, with 13 bases in between. The CDR3 extends over 14 amino acids. CDR3 sequence (DNA): TGTGCCAGCAGCTTATCGGGAGGGAAGTCTGAAGCTTTCTTT. Translated: CASSLSGGKSEAFF.

The gene calls are TRBV29-1 and TRBJ2-1; TRBD1 is a possible D gene (5 bases). Trimming took off 7 bases at V and 4 bases at J, with 17 bases between the two ends. Germline values: CDR1 SQVTM, CDR2 ANQGSEA. This CDR3 region has 14 residues. The CDR3: CSGGLGRLYNEQFF. The CDR3 nucleotides read TGCAGCGGGGGTTTGGGGCGTCTGTACAATGAGCAGTTCTTC.

J is TRBJ1-2 and V is TRBV19; D not resolved. Germline assignment: CDR1 LNHDA and CDR2 SQIVND (reference sequence). The V gene lost 4 bases and the J gene lost 7 bases, with 10 bases spanning the gap. The CDR3 contains 12 residues. The CDR3 coding sequence is TGTGCCAGTAGTACCGCCTCCTTTGGCTACACCTTC. Amino acid sequence: CASSTASFGYTF.

The rearrangement uses TRBV29-1 and TRBJ2-7, with D perhaps TRBD1 (6 bases). Trimming stripped 2 bases from V and 9 bases from J, with 14 bases between. Looked up from germline, CDR1 is SQVTM and CDR2 is ANQGSEA. The CDR3 loop spans 12 amino acids. The DNA of the CDR3 is TGCAGCGTTGAACCACAACAGGGTGGGCAGTACTTC. Protein: CSVEPQQGGQYF.

The chain joins TRBV30 to TRBJ1-1, with D uncertain. This CDR3 is built from 12 residues. The V end was cut by 1 base, the J end by 8 bases, with 11 bases between. Germline CDR1 is GTSNPN and CDR2 is SVGIG (reference sequence). This chain's CDR3 is CAWSERAEEAFF. In nucleotides, the CDR3 is TGTGCCTGGAGTGAGAGGGCGGAGGAAGCTTTCTTT.

This chain uses TRBV5-4 with TRBJ2-6; no clear D. The CDR3 extends over 16 amino acids. Germline values: CDR1 SGHNT, CDR2 YYREEE (reference sequence). V was clipped by 0 bases and J by 0 bases, with 7 bases between them. This CDR3 reads CASSLGRVSGANVLTF. The DNA of the CDR3 is TGTGCCAGCAGCTTGGGAAGGGTCTCTGGGGCCAACGTCCTGACTTTC.

In DNA, the CDR3 is TGTGCCAGTCTACCAGGCTTCTCTGGGGCCAACGTCCTGACTTTC. This sequence encodes CASLPGFSGANVLTF. The chain links TRBV19 to TRBJ2-6; D call uncertain. The V end was cut by 8 bases, the J end by 0 bases, with 11 bases between. The CDR3 sequence is 15 residues long. Germline lookup yields CDR1 LNHDA and CDR2 SQIVND (reference sequence).

This clone was detected only a few times. The CDR3 DNA reads TGTGCCAGCAGTCGGACTAGCGCGACAGATACGCAGTATTTT. Translating it yields CASSRTSATDTQYF. The chain uses TRBV2 and TRBJ2-3; TRBD2 aligns across 9 bases. V shed 5 bases, J shed 3 bases, and the junction held 3 bases outside the gene matches. The CDR3 has 14 residues. The V gene's germline CDR1 is SNHLY and CDR2 FYNNEI.

J is TRBJ1-1 and V is TRBV11-2; no firm D call. CDR3 length: 14 amino acids. Looked up from germline, CDR1 is SGHAT and CDR2 is FQNNGV. V lost 1 base, J lost 1 base, and 7 bases lay in between. This chain's CDR3 is CASSLAQTNTEAFF. In DNA, the CDR3 is TGTGCCAGCAGCTTAGCACAGACGAACACTGAAGCTTTCTTT.

The chain has TRBV30 and TRBJ2-7, with TRBD1 matching 7 bases. Germline V gene sequence: CDR1 GTSNPN, CDR2 SVGIG (reference sequence). V lost 0 bases, J lost 3 bases, and 2 bases stayed unmatched. The CDR3 has 13 residues. The CDR3 here is CAWSVQGFYEQYF. CDR3 bases: TGTGCCTGGAGTGTACAGGGGTTCTACGAGCAGTACTTC.

The rearrangement joins TRBV5-4 to TRBJ2-5, with 9 bases that match TRBD1. Losses at the gene ends were 0 bases for V and 5 bases for J; bases not matched to a gene: 8. This CDR3 comprises 16 residues. Germline V lookup: CDR1 SGHNT, CDR2 YYREEE (reference sequence). The CDR3 reads CASSLEGQGIGETQYF. The CDR3 DNA reads TGTGCCAGCAGCTTGGAGGGACAGGGAATTGGGGAGACCCAGTACTTC.

The V and J genes are TRBV7-9 and TRBJ2-4; tentative D call: TRBD1 (5 bases). CDR1 and CDR2 from the germline V gene are SEHNR and FQNEAQ (reference sequence). Trimming took 5 bases from V and 4 from J, leaving 15 bases between them. This CDR3 contains 15 residues. CDR3 loop: CASSLAGASKNIQYF. DNA of the CDR3: TGTGCCAGCAGCCTTGCTGGGGCCTCAAAAAACATTCAGTACTTC. Full variable domain (remainder filled in from reference TRBV7-9 and TRBJ2-4): DTGVSQNPRHKITKRGQNVTFRCDPISEHNRLYWYRQTLGQGPEFLTYFQNEAQLEKSRLLSDRFSAERPKGSFSTLEIQRTEQGDSAMYLCASSLAGASKNIQYFGAGTRLSVL.

This rearrangement joins TRBV4-2 to TRBJ1-2; 8 bases are a match to TRBD1. This CDR3 contains 14 residues. J was trimmed by 8 bases and V by 7 bases; bases with no gene match: 12. Per germline, CDR1 LGHNA and CDR2 YNFKEQ. Here the CDR3 reads CASNRGQGEGGYTF. The CDR3 DNA follows: TGTGCCAGCAACCGAGGACAGGGAGAAGGAGGCTACACCTTC.

V is TRBV5-6 and J is TRBJ2-5; possibly TRBD2 for D (5 bases). The ends were cut back, 4 bases at V and 5 bases at J, with 12 bases in the middle. CDR1 is SGHDT and CDR2 is YYEEEE in the germline V gene. The CDR3 has 13 residues. This CDR3 reads CASSLTTGETQYF. DNA for the CDR3: TGTGCCAGCAGCCTAACCACGGGGGAGACCCAGTACTTC.

Details on this clone: The identical CDR3 is also encoded by other nucleotide sequences in the sample. The chain links TRBV6-5 to TRBJ1-5; the D gene is possibly TRBD1 (5 bases). This CDR3 contains 13 residues. V dropped 2 bases and J dropped 4 bases, with 6 bases sitting between them. The germline CDR1 and CDR2 sequences are MNHEY and SVGAGI. The CDR3 protein is CASSYRGNQPQHF. CDR3 nucleotide sequence: TGTGCCAGCAGTTACAGGGGTAATCAGCCCCAGCATTTT.

This chain joins TRBV30 and TRBJ1-1; 8 bases are a match to TRBD1. Per the germline V gene, CDR1 is GTSNPN and CDR2 is SVGIG (reference sequence). The V segment lost 3 bases and the J segment 5 bases; nucleotides outside the gene matches: 8. The CDR3 length is 14 residues. CDR3 bases: TGTGCCTGGAGGACGCAGGGGGCTAGAACTGAAGCTTTCTTT. Its protein product is CAWRTQGARTEAFF. The full variable domain, in which reference TRBV30 and TRBJ1-1 provide the parts outside the CDR3, is SQTIHQWPATLVQPVGSPLSLECTVEGTSNPNLYWYRQAAGRGLQLLFYSVGIGQISSEVPQNLSASRPQDRQFILSSKKLLLSDSGFYLCAWRTQGARTEAFFGQGTRLTVV.